This TCR beta chain originates from a study of chemoradiotherapy in HPV16-positive cancers (dated by TCRdb to the early 2020s). Describing the broader study: Using functional T-cell assays on cells from a couple of HPV16-positive patients, the researchers defined candidate HPV-specific T-cell clones and common TCR motifs. The study set out to ask whether T-cell immunity against the HPV oncoproteins E6 and E7 changes over the course of chemoradiotherapy and whether that immunity affects survival. The candidate HPV-specific TCRs and motifs were then tracked in TCR repertoires from 80 to 95 patients with HPV-related cancers.

Overall study outcomes, separate from this receptor: Only a couple of HPV16-positive patients were used to derive the functional definition of HPV-specific T cells, and the survival association was reported for HPV16-positive patients. In HPV16-positive patients, expansion of HPV-responsive T cells during chemoradiotherapy was associated with improved recurrence-free survival. Expansion of candidate HPV-specific clones and E7-related TCR motifs was observed in the tumor microenvironment during treatment, whereas no such expansion was observed for non-HPV-specific T cells.

Libraries were made using the immunoSEQ multiplex PCR assay. TCRdb mirrors the immuneACCESS table, restricted to in-frame sequences. Some clones are absent from its copies; in checked studies, under half trace to an unresolved V gene, and the reason for the others is unknown. This sample comprises approximately 12,000 clones, roughly 73% of them detected only once. The top ten constitute 2% to 2.5% of the sample. Trimming leaves V shorter by 6 bases and J shorter by 4 bases, with the junction holding 5 bases beyond the gene matches. The CDR1 and CDR2 encoded by the germline V gene are SGHTA and FQGNSA. There are 14 amino acids in the CDR3, from cysteine to phenylalanine inclusive. CDR3 DNA is the only sequence kept; it has 42 bases, read in frame from the first base. As to this clone: Which antigen it targets is not known. No quality values exist for individual bases; no much larger clone is one base distant.

Because repertoires were sampled repeatedly during chemoradiotherapy, clonal expansion in the tumor microenvironment could be followed. The V and J genes are TRBV7-2 and TRBJ2-2; 7 central bases correspond to TRBD1. This material was acquired from a patient who underwent chemoradiotherapy. The sequence was collected from a human donor with HPV-associated anogenital cancer. The CDR3 loop reads CASSRGRGTGELFF. The DNA reads TGTGCCAGCAGTAGGGGGCGTGGCACCGGGGAGCTGTTTTTT.